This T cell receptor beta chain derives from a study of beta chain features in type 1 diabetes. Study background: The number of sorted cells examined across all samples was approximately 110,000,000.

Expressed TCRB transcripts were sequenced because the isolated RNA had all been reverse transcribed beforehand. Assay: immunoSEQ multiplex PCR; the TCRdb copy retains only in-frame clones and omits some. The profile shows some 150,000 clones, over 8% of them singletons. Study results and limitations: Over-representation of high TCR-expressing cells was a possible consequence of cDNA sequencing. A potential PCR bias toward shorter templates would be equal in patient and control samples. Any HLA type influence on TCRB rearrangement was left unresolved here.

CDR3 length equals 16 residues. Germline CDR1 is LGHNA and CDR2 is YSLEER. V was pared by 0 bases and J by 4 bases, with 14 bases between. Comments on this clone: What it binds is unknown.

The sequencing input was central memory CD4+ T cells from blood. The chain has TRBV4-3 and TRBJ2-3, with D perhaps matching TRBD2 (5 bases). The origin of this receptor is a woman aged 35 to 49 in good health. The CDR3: CASSQEAVGVSDTQYF. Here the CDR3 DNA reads TGCGCCAGCAGCCAAGAAGCGGTCGGGGTATCAGATACGCAGTATTTT.